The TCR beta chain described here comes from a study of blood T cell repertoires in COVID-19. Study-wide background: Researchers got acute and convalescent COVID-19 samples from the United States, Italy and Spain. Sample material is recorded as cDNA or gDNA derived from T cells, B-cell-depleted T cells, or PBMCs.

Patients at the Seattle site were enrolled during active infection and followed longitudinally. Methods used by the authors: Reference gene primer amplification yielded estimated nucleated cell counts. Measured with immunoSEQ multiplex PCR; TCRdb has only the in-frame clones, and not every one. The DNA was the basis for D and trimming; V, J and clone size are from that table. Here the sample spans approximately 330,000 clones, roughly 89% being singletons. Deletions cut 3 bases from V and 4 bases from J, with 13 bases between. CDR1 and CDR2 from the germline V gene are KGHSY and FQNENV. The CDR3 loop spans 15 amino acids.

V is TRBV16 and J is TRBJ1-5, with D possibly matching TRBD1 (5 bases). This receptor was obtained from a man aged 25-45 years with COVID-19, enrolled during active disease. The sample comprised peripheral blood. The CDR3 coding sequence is TGTGCCAGCAGCCATGGTCAGGGCCCTAATCAGCCCCAGCATTTT. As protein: CASSHGQGPNQPQHF.